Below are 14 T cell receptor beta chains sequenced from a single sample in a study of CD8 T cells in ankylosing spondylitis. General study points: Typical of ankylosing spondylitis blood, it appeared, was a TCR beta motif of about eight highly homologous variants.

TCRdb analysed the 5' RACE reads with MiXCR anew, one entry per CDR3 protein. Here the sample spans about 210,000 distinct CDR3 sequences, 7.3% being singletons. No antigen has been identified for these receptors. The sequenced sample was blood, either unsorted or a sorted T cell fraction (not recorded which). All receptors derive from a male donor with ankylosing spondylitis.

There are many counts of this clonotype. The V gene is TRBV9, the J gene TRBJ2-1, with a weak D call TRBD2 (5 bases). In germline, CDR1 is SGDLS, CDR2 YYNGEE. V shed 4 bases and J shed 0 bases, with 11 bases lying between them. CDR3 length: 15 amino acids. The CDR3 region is CASSPEGSSYNEQFF. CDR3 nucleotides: TGTGCCAGCAGCCCAGAGGGAAGCTCCTACAATGAGCAGTTCTTC.

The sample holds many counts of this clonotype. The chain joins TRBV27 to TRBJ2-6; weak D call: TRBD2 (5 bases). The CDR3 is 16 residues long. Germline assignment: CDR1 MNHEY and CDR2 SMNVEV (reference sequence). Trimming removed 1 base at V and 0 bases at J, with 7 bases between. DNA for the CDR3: TGTGCCAGCAGTTTATTAGCGCCCTCTGGGGCCAACGTCCTGACTTTC. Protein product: CASSLLAPSGANVLTF.

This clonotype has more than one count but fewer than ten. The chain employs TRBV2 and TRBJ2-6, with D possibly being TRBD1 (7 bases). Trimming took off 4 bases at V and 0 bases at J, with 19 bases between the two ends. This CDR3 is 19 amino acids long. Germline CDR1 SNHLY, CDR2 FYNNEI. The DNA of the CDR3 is TGTGCCAGCAGTGGCCCTGGAGGGACAGCAAGCTCTGGGGCCAACGTCCTGACTTTC. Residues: CASSGPGGTASSGANVLTF.

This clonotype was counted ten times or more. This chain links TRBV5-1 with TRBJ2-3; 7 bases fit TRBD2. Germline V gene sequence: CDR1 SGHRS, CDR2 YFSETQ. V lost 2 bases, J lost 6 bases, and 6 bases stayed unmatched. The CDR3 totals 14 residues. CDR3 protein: CASSLGLDPDTQYF. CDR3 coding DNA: TGCGCCAGCAGCTTAGGACTAGATCCCGATACGCAGTATTTT.

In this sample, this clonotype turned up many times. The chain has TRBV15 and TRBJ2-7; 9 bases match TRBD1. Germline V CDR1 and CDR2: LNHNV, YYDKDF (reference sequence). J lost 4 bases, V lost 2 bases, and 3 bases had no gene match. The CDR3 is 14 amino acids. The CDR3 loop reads CATSRTGGEYEQYF. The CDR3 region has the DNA TGTGCCACCAGCAGAACAGGGGGCGAGTACGAGCAGTACTTC.

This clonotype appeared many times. The CDR3 is CAILAGETYNEQFF. The CDR3, as DNA: TGTGCCATCCTAGCGGGAGAAACCTACAATGAGCAGTTCTTC. J is TRBJ2-1 and V is TRBV28; 10 positions agree with TRBD2. V lost 10 bases to trimming and J lost 2 bases; unmatched junction nucleotides: 5. The CDR3 extends over 14 amino acids. CDR1 is MDHEN and CDR2 is SYDVKM in the germline V gene.

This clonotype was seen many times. The CDR3 is CASSDISSGVGYTF. CDR3 bases: TGTGCCAGCAGTGATATCTCGTCGGGGGTCGGCTACACCTTC. The V call is TRBV25-1, the J call TRBJ1-2, with a tentative D call TRBD1 (5 bases). V was cut by 3 bases and J by 8 bases, with 16 bases left in between. The CDR3 runs 14 residues. Germline assignment: CDR1 MGHDK and CDR2 SYGVNS.

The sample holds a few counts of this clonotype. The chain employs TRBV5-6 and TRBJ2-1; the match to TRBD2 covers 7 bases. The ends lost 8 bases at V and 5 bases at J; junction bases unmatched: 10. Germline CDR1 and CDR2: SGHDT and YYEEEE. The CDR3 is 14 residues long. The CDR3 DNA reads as TGTGCCAGGGGCCCCGGGGGGTCCCACAATGAGCAGTTCTTC. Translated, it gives CARGPGGSHNEQFF.

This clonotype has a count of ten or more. The CDR3 bases are TGTGCCATCACTACCGGACAGGGTACCTCCTACGAGCAGTACTTC. Translated, it gives CAITTGQGTSYEQYF. The rearrangement joins TRBV10-3 to TRBJ2-7, with 8 positions matching TRBD1. J lost 0 bases, V lost 7 bases, and 8 bases had no gene match. There are 15 residues in the CDR3. The germline gives CDR1 ENHRY, CDR2 SYGVKD.

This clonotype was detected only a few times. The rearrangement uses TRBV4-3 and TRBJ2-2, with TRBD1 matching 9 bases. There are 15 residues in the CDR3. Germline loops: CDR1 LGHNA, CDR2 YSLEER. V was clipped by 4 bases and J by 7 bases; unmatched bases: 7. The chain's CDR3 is CASSPYRGRGGELFF. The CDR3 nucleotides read TGCGCCAGCAGCCCGTACAGGGGGCGAGGCGGGGAGCTGTTTTTT.

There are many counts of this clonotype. The CDR3 DNA is TGTGCCAGCAGTTCGGGACTAGCTAGCACAGATACGCAGTATTTT. Translation gives CASSSGLASTDTQYF. The chain combines TRBV6-2 or TRBV6-3 with TRBJ2-3; 9 nucleotides align to TRBD2. Unmatched junction bases numbered 2, after V lost 4 bases and J lost 0 bases. This CDR3 comprises 15 residues. Germline V CDR1 and CDR2: MNHEY, SVGEGT.

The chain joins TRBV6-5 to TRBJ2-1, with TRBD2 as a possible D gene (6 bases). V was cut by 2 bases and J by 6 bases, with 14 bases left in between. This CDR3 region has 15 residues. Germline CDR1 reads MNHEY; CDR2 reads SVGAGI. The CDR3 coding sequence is TGTGCCAGCAGTTACCCCGGGACTCACTTCAATGAGCAGTTCTTC. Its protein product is CASSYPGTHFNEQFF.

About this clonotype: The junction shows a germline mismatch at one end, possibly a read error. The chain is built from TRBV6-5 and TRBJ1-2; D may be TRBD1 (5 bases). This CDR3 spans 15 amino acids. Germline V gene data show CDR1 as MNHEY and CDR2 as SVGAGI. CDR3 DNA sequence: TGTGCCATCAGTTACTTGCCGGGACCGACCTATGGCTACACCTTC. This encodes CAISYLPGPTYGYTF.

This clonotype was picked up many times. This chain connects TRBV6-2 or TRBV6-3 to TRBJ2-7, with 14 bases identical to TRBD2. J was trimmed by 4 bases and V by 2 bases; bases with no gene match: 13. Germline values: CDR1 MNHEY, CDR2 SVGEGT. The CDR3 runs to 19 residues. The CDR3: CASSYAGTSGRRKRYEQYF. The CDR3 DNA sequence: TGTGCCAGCAGTTACGCCGGGACTAGCGGGAGAAGGAAGCGGTACGAGCAGTACTTC.